These 27 T cell receptor beta chains originate from one sample sequenced in a study of beta chain features in type 1 diabetes. The authors reverse transcribed all of the isolated RNA, so sequencing captured expressed TCRB transcripts. Profiling relied on immunoSEQ multiplex PCR, and the TCRdb table lists in-frame clones only, not all of them. The sample yields roughly 150,000 clones, 7% to 10% seen once. The specimen was central memory CD4+ T cells from blood. These receptors were taken from a woman under 30 in good health.

In its sample, this clone was seen a few times. The V gene is TRBV5-1, the J gene TRBJ2-1, with 8 positions matching TRBD2. With 3 bases clipped from V and 3 bases from J, the junction kept 2 bases outside the gene matches. The CDR3 length is 14 residues. The germline CDR1 and CDR2 sequences are SGHRS and YFSETQ. The CDR3 spells CASSWGLVYNEQFF. DNA for the CDR3: TGCGCCAGCAGCTGGGGACTAGTCTACAATGAGCAGTTCTTC.

A few counts support this clone. CDR3 DNA sequence: TGTGCCACCAGCGGCCTCACTAGCGGGAGGGCTGACAATGAGCAGTTCTTC. This codes for CATSGLTSGRADNEQFF. The rearrangement joins TRBV15 to TRBJ2-1; 13 bases align to TRBD2. The CDR3 extends over 17 amino acids. The junction had 9 bases not matched to a gene; V was cut back by 5 bases and J by 5 bases. CDR1 is LNHNV, CDR2 YYDKDF, per germline (reference sequence).

Only a few counts were recorded for this clone. In DNA, the CDR3 is TGTGCCAGCAGCCCCGGGACTTTCAACACCGGGGAGCTGTTTTTT. Translated: CASSPGTFNTGELFF. The genes are TRBV9 and TRBJ2-2; tentatively, D is TRBD2 (6 bases). The CDR3 extends over 15 amino acids. Looked up from germline, CDR1 is SGDLS and CDR2 is YYNGEE. Between the trimmed V and J ends, which lost 4 bases and 2 bases, there was a span of 12 bases.

The chain has TRBV11-3 and TRBJ2-1, with 7 bases matching TRBD1. This CDR3 is 12 amino acids long. The germline V gene encodes CDR1 SGHNT and CDR2 YENEEA. J was trimmed by 10 bases and V by 1 base; bases with no gene match: 1. CDR3 amino acids: CASSLGQGEQFF. CDR3 coding DNA: TGTGCCAGCAGCTTAGGACAGGGAGAGCAGTTCTTC. The variable domain in full, with the rest retrieved from reference TRBV11-3 and TRBJ2-1, is EAGVVQSPRYKIIEKKQPVAFWCNPISGHNTLYWYLQNLGQGPELLIRYENEEAVDDSQLPKDRFSAERLKGVDSTLKIQPAELGDSAVYLCASSLGQGEQFFGPGTRLTVL.

This clone was recorded a few times. The chain joins TRBV30 to TRBJ1-2, with D maybe TRBD1 (5 bases). V lost 5 bases and J lost 1, with 17 bases in between. CDR3 length: 15 amino acids. CDR1 is GTSNPN, CDR2 SVGIG, per germline (reference sequence). CDR3 DNA: TGTGCCTGGGGGGCCCGACAGCAACTTAACTATGGCTACACCTTC. Its translation is CAWGARQQLNYGYTF.

This clone was seen a handful of times. J is TRBJ1-1 and V is TRBV25-1; 10 positions match TRBD1. V gave up 6 bases and J gave up 7 bases; unmatched junction bases: 5. The CDR3 sequence is 13 residues long. Per the germline V gene, CDR1 is MGHDK and CDR2 is SYGVNS. The CDR3 nucleotides are TGTGCCAGCAGCGGGACAGGGGAAGGTGAAGCTTTCTTT. Translation gives CASSGTGEGEAFF.

The J gene is TRBJ1-1, the V gene TRBV4-2; TRBD1 agrees at 10 bases. The trim removed 4 bases at V and 1 base at J, leaving 3 bases unmatched. CDR1 and CDR2 from the germline V gene are LGHNA and YNFKEQ. The CDR3 consists of 15 residues. CDR3 in amino acids: CASSPRDRGNTEAFF. The DNA for the CDR3 is TGTGCCAGCAGCCCGCGGGACAGGGGGAACACTGAAGCTTTCTTT.

This clone was seen a single time. This chain joins TRBV21-1 and TRBJ2-5; TRBD2 reflects the table's D call only, with no check against the DNA. TRBV21-1 counts as a pseudogene. The CDR3 covers 16 residues. Here the CDR3 DNA reads TGTGCCAGCAGACCAACGGGGAGGGCGGACCAAGAGACCCAGTACTTC. Translated: CASRPTGRADQETQYF.

V gene TRBV30 combines with J gene TRBJ1-3; D is unresolved. This CDR3 is 14 amino acids long. The germline V gene encodes CDR1 GTSNPN and CDR2 SVGIG (reference sequence). Trimming removed 1 base at V and 0 bases at J, with 7 bases between. In nucleotides, the CDR3 is TGTGCCTGGAGTGGGGGAGGCTCTGGAAACACCATATATTTT. Encoded protein: CAWSGGGSGNTIYF.

Regarding this clone: A much bigger clone sits one base away, suggesting this may be a read error. The chain combines TRBV11-2 with TRBJ2-6; TRBD1 might be the D (5 bases). V was pared by 5 bases and J by 0 bases, with 8 bases between. CDR1 is SGHAT, CDR2 FQNNGV, per germline. The CDR3 sequence is 15 residues long. CDR3 protein: CASSVDSSGANVLTF. The CDR3 DNA reads TGTGCCAGCAGCGTTGACAGCTCTGGGGCCAACGTCCTGACTTTC.

The chain recombines TRBV5-1 with TRBJ2-7; D remains unclear. Germline V gene data show CDR1 as SGHRS and CDR2 as YFSETQ. V was cut by 4 bases and J by 3 bases, with 8 bases left in between. This CDR3 has 12 residues. CDR3 nucleotide sequence: TGCGCCAGCAGCCTGGATCACTACGAGCAGTACTTC. Its translation is CASSLDHYEQYF.

The chain is built from TRBV30 and TRBJ1-4; the D gene is possibly TRBD1 (5 bases). Deletions cut 8 bases from V and 0 bases from J, with 13 bases between. Germline CDR1 is GTSNPN and CDR2 is SVGIG (reference sequence). CDR3 length equals 14 residues. The CDR3 here is CAGEEGSTNEKLFF. CDR3 DNA: TGTGCCGGAGAGGAGGGGTCAACTAATGAAAAACTGTTTTTT.

The rearrangement links TRBV4-3 to TRBJ1-2; 9 nucleotides align to TRBD1. After removal of 0 bases from V and 5 bases from J, the junction contained 10 bases not matched to a gene. The CDR3 is 17 amino acids. Germline CDR1 is LGHNA and CDR2 is YSLEER. CDR3 amino acids: CASSQDPTGTGRYGYTF. The CDR3 DNA is TGCGCCAGCAGCCAAGATCCTACCGGGACAGGGAGATATGGCTACACCTTC.

The sample holds a few counts of this clone. The gene calls are TRBV11-2 and TRBJ2-1; 8 bases map to TRBD2. The V gene's germline CDR1 is SGHAT and CDR2 FQNNGV. V lost 5 bases and J lost 6; bases outside the gene matches: 3. This CDR3 region has 13 residues. In DNA form, the CDR3 reads TGTGCCAGCAGCCCCAGCGGGAGCAATGAGCAGTTCTTC. This gives the protein CASSPSGSNEQFF.

This clone was counted between two and nine times. The chain carries TRBV5-4 and TRBJ2-1; 7 positions match TRBD2. CDR1 and CDR2 from the germline V gene are SGHNT and YYREEE (reference sequence). The CDR3 runs 14 residues. J was trimmed by 0 bases and V by 4 bases; bases with no gene match: 1. CDR3 in amino acids: CASSGGSSYNEQFF. CDR3 nucleotides: TGTGCCAGCAGCGGCGGGAGCTCCTACAATGAGCAGTTCTTC.

Regarding this clone: Other nucleotide sequences in the sample specify the same CDR3. J is TRBJ1-3 and V is TRBV5-6, with 7 bases fitting TRBD1. Germline assignment: CDR1 SGHDT and CDR2 YYEEEE. Germline trimming cut 4 bases from V and 0 bases from J; bases unmatched to any gene: 7. This CDR3 contains 16 residues. In DNA, the CDR3 is TGTGCCAGCAGCAGCCGGACAGGAAGCTCTGGAAACACCATATATTTT. Amino acid sequence: CASSSRTGSSGNTIYF.

In this sample, this clone turned up a few times. The chain is built from TRBV7-3 and TRBJ2-1; TRBD2 matches 7 bases. After removal of 4 bases from V and 0 bases from J, the junction contained 9 bases not matched to a gene. Germline V gene sequence: CDR1 SGHTA, CDR2 FQGTGA. The CDR3 is 17 residues long. CDR3: CASSSPGTNCSYNEQFF. The DNA for the CDR3 is TGTGCCAGCAGCTCCCCCGGGACTAATTGCTCCTACAATGAGCAGTTCTTC.

The chain is built from TRBV5-4 and TRBJ2-1, with 9 nucleotides matching TRBD1. CDR1 is SGHNT, CDR2 YYREEE, per germline (reference sequence). The V and J ends lost 4 bases and 15 bases, in that order; junction bases with no gene match: 5. The CDR3 consists of 11 residues. The CDR3, as DNA: TGTGCCAGCAGCCGGGGACAGGGTACGTTCTTC. Encoded protein: CASSRGQGTFF.

The chain is built from TRBV18 and TRBJ1-1; TRBD1 is a possible D gene (5 bases). The V gene's germline CDR1 is KGHSH and CDR2 LQKENI. The V gene lost 5 bases and the J gene lost 2 bases, with 12 bases spanning the gap. The CDR3 has 14 residues. The CDR3, as DNA: TGTGCCAGCTCATTCGGACATAAAAACACTGAAGCTTTCTTT. This codes for CASSFGHKNTEAFF.

This chain links TRBV30 with TRBJ1-3, with 9 bases fitting TRBD1. CDR1 GTSNPN and CDR2 SVGIG come from the germline V gene (reference sequence). V was clipped by 5 bases and J by 2 bases; unmatched bases: 7. CDR3 length equals 15 residues. The CDR3 DNA reads as TGTGCCTGGTCCCCCGGGACAGGGACTGGAAACACCATATATTTT. Protein sequence: CAWSPGTGTGNTIYF.

There are a few counts of this clone. The chain couples TRBV14 to TRBJ1-5, with no clear D. Trimming took off 2 bases at V and 4 bases at J, with 9 bases between the two ends. CDR1 is SGHDN and CDR2 is FVKESK in the germline V gene. CDR3 length: 14 residues. Written as DNA, the CDR3 is TGTGCCAGCAGCCAATCTTCCGAGAATCAGCCCCAGCATTTT. Its translation: CASSQSSENQPQHF.

In its sample, this clone was seen a few times. The V call is TRBV30, the J call TRBJ2-4; perhaps TRBD2 as D (7 bases). CDR1 is GTSNPN, CDR2 SVGIG, per germline (reference sequence). This CDR3 comprises 15 residues. V lost 4 bases to trimming and J lost 8 bases, with 21 bases between them. CDR3 amino acids: CAWILKGGAGDIQYF. Here the CDR3 DNA reads TGTGCCTGGATACTAAAGGGGGGTGCGGGGGACATTCAGTACTTC.

Only a few counts were recorded for this clone. The genes are TRBV5-1 and TRBJ2-1; 8 nucleotides match TRBD1. V trimming: 7 bases; J trimming: 9 bases; junction bases outside the gene matches: 18. The CDR3 contains 16 residues. Germline lookup yields CDR1 SGHRS and CDR2 YFSETQ. This CDR3 reads CASGLRGRGQDGEQFF. The CDR3, as DNA: TGCGCCAGCGGGCTTCGGGGCAGGGGGCAGGACGGTGAGCAGTTCTTC.

The rearrangement uses TRBV2 and TRBJ1-3; D call uncertain. V was pared by 7 bases and J by 0 bases, with 13 bases between. The V gene's germline CDR1 is SNHLY and CDR2 FYNNEI. CDR3 length: 15 amino acids. The CDR3 bases are TGTGCCAGCATCGGGATGCCGAGCTCTGGAAACACCATATATTTT. This sequence encodes CASIGMPSSGNTIYF.

The rearrangement joins TRBV5-1 to TRBJ1-1, with 11 bases fitting TRBD1. The V and J ends lost 2 bases and 4 bases, in that order; junction bases with no gene match: 1. Germline-derived CDR1 and CDR2 are SGHRS and YFSETQ. CDR3 size: 14 residues. The CDR3 nucleotides are TGCGCCAGCAGCTTTGGGACAGGGGGCACTGAAGCTTTCTTT. Its protein product is CASSFGTGGTEAFF.

The rearrangement links TRBV30 to TRBJ2-5, with D maybe TRBD2 (5 bases). The CDR3 length is 13 residues. From germline, CDR1 is GTSNPN and CDR2 SVGIG (reference sequence). Trimming pared 3 bases from V and 5 bases from J, leaving 13 bases between. The CDR3 protein is CAWRDWKSETQYF. CDR3 coding DNA: TGTGCCTGGAGGGACTGGAAGAGCGAGACCCAGTACTTC.

In this sample, this clone turned up many times. The V call is TRBV30, the J call TRBJ1-1; 11 nucleotides align to TRBD1. Germline CDR1 reads GTSNPN; CDR2 reads SVGIG (reference sequence). CDR3 length: 11 amino acids. With V trimmed by 5 bases and J by 11 bases, 4 bases remained unmatched. DNA of the CDR3: TGTGCCTGGGGGACAGGGGGATACGCTTTCTTT. Translated: CAWGTGGYAFF. Variable domain in full (rest from reference TRBV30 and TRBJ1-1): SQTIHQWPATLVQPVGSPLSLECTVEGTSNPNLYWYRQAAGRGLQLLFYSVGIGQISSEVPQNLSASRPQDRQFILSSKKLLLSDSGFYLCAWGTGGYAFFGQGTRLTVV.